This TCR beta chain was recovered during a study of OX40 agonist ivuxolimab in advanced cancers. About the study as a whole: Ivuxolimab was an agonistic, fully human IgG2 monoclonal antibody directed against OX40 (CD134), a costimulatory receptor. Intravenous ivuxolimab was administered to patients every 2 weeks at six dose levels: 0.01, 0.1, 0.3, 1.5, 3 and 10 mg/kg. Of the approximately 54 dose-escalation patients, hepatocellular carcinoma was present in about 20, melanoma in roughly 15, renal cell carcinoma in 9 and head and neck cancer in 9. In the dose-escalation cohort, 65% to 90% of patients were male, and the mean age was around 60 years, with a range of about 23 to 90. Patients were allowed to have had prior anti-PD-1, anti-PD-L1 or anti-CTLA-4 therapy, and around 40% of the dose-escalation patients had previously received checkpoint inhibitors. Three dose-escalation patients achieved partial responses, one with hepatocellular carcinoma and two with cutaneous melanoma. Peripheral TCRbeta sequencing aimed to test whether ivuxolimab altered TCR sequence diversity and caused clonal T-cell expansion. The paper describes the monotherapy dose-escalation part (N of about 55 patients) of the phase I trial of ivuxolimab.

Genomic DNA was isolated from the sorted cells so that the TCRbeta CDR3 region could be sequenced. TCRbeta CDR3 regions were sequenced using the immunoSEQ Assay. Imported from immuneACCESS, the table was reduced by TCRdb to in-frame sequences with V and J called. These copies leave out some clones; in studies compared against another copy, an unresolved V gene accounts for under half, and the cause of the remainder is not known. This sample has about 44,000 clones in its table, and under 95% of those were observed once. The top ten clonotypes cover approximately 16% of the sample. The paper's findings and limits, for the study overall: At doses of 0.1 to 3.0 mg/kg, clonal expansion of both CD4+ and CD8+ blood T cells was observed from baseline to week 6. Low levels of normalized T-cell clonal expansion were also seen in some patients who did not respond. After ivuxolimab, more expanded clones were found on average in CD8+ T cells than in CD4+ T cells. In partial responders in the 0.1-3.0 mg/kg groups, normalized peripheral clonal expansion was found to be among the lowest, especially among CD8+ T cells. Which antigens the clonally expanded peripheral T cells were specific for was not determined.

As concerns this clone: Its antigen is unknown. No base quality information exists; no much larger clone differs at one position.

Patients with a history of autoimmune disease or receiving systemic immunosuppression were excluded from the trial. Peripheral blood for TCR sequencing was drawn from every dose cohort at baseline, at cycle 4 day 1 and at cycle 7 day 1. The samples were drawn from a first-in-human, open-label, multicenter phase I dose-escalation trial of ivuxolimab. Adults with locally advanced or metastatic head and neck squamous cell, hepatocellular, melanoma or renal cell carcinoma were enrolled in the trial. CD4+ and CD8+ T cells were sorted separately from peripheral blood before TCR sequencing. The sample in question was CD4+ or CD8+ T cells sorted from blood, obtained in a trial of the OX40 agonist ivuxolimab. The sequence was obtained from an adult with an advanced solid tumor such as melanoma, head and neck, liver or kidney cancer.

The CDR3 is CASSERYSYEQYF. Here is the DNA: TGTGCCAGCAGTGAGCGTTACTCCTACGAGCAGTACTTC. The V and J segments used are TRBV27 and TRBJ2-7; confidence is insufficient to name the D gene. V is cut by 5 bases and J by 0 bases, and the space between the germline ends is 8 bases. Looking up the germline V gene (reference sequence) yields CDR1 MNHEY and CDR2 SMNVEV. From the cysteine through the phenylalanine, the CDR3 covers 13 amino acids. CDR3 DNA is the only sequence kept; it has 39 bases, read in frame from the first base.